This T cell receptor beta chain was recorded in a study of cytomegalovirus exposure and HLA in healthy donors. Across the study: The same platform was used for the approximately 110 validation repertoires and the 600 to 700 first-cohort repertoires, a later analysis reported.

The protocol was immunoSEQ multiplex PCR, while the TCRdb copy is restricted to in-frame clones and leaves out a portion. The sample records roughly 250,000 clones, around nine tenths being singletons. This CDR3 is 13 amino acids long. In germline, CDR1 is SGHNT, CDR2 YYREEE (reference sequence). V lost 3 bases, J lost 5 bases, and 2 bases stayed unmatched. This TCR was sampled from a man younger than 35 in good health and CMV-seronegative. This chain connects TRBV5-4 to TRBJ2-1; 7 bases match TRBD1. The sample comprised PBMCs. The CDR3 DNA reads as TGTGCCAGCAGCTGGGACAGTCACAATGAGCAGTTCTTC. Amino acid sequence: CASSWDSHNEQFF.